This is a list of T cell receptor beta chains from one sample in a study of beta chain features in type 1 diabetes. Using immunoSEQ multiplex PCR, the repertoire was profiled, and TCRdb retains in-frame clones only, with some absent. This repertoire shows approximately 170,000 clones, 7.5% to 8.5% found once; its top ten account for roughly 0.46%. The sequencing input was central memory CD4+ T cells from blood. The source of these receptors is a man between 18 and 29 years old with type 1 diabetes. Each CDR3 is given with its conserved first and last residue. The D gene is left open where the match is weak. Expanded clones are given a class, and other clones once, few, many or no size at all.

v_call	j_call	clone_size	d_call	cdr3_nt	cdr3_aa
TRBV7-6	TRBJ1-1	few	-	TGTGCCAGCAGCTTAGTCTCGGGACAATGGAACACTGAAGCTTTCTTT	CASSLVSGQWNTEAFF
TRBV28	TRBJ1-2	few	TRBD1	TGTGCCAGCAGTTTGGGCAGGGGGACCTATGGCTACACCTTC	CASSLGRGTYGYTF
TRBV6-5	TRBJ2-7	once	-	TGTGCCAGCAGTCCTCCCGGGGGTGTCGAGGAGCAGTACTTC	CASSPPGGVEEQYF
TRBV11-2	TRBJ2-3	-	TRBD2	TGTGCCAGCAGCCAAATAGCGGGGGCCGGGGATACGCAGTATTTT	CASSQIAGAGDTQYF
TRBV11-2	TRBJ2-5	few	-	TGTGCCAGCAGCTTAAGCGAGACCCAGTACTTC	CASSLSETQYF
TRBV19	TRBJ1-5	-	-	TGTGCCAGTAGTATACGTACAGATTATAGCAATCAGCCCCAGCATTTT	CASSIRTDYSNQPQHF
TRBV7-9	TRBJ1-1	-	-	TGTGCCAGCAGCTTATATATGAACACTGAAGCTTTCTTT	CASSLYMNTEAFF
TRBV9	TRBJ1-6	-	TRBD1	TGTGCCAGCAGCGTAGAGGACAGGGGCGGATCACCCCTCCACTTT	CASSVEDRGGSPLHF
TRBV28	TRBJ2-7	few	-	TGTGCCAGCAGACTTCCGGGACAATCACCCTACGAGCAGTACTTC	CASRLPGQSPYEQYF
TRBV5-4	TRBJ2-3	few	TRBD2	TGTGCCAGCAGCCCCTTAGGCCTAGCGGGAGTAGATACGCAGTATTTT	CASSPLGLAGVDTQYF
TRBV5-1	TRBJ2-5	-	-	TGCGCCAGCAGCTTAGGGGTCCAAGAGACCCAGTACTTC	CASSLGVQETQYF
TRBV5-4	TRBJ2-5	few	TRBD1	TGTGCCGGTTATAAGGACAGGGTCCAAGAGACCCAGTACTTC	CAGYKDRVQETQYF
TRBV18	TRBJ2-7	few	-	TGTGCCAGCTCCCCAACAGGATACGAGCAGTACTTC	CASSPTGYEQYF
TRBV11-2	TRBJ2-4	-	TRBD1	TGTGCCAGCAGCTTATGGGACAGGGGGTCGCCACGAGCCAAAAACATTCAGTACTTC	CASSLWDRGSPRAKNIQYF
TRBV11-2	TRBJ2-5	-	TRBD2	TGTGCCAGCAGCTTCAGTAGCGGGGAAGAGACCCAGTACTTC	CASSFSSGEETQYF
TRBV11-3	TRBJ2-7	-	TRBD2	TGTGCCAGCAGCTTAGCTAGCGGAGGCAGAGACGAGCAGTACTTC	CASSLASGGRDEQYF
TRBV29-1	TRBJ1-1	-	-	TGCAGCGTTGTTCCCCGGGGGGGATTCACTGAAGCTTTCTTT	CSVVPRGGFTEAFF
TRBV28	TRBJ1-5	-	-	TGTGCCAGCACCGGCCTCACAGGGATAAGGCAGCCCCAGCATTTT	CASTGLTGIRQPQHF
TRBV5-6	TRBJ2-7	-	-	TGTGCCAGCAGTTGGGACTCATACGAGCAGTACTTC	CASSWDSYEQYF
TRBV9	TRBJ2-2	few	-	TGTGCCAGCAGCGTAGTAGGGGCTGGGGAGCTGTTTTTT	CASSVVGAGELFF
TRBV29-1	TRBJ2-2	-	TRBD2	TGCAGCGTTAACCCAGCGGGATTCGACGGGGAGCTGTTTTTT	CSVNPAGFDGELFF
TRBV18	TRBJ1-5	few	-	TGTGCCAGCTCACCACCCGAGAGGGTTCAGCCCCAGCATTTT	CASSPPERVQPQHF
TRBV27	TRBJ2-7	-	TRBD2	TGTGCCAGCAGCTCCCGGGGGGGGTACTACGAGCAGTACTTC	CASSSRGGYYEQYF
TRBV6-6	TRBJ2-2	few	TRBD2	TGTGCCAGCAGAACGGGAGGGAGCGTCACCGGGGAGCTGTTTTTT	CASRTGGSVTGELFF
TRBV6-1	TRBJ1-2	few	-	TGTGCCAGCAGTGAAGTATCGGGTTCCGGCTACACCTTC	CASSEVSGSGYTF
TRBV28	TRBJ2-5	-	-	TGTGCCAGCAGAAACAACCTCGGGAGACAAGAGACCCAGTACTTC	CASRNNLGRQETQYF
TRBV14	TRBJ2-1	few	TRBD2	TGTGCCAGCAGCCGTAGCGGGCTCAATGAGCAGTTCTTC	CASSRSGLNEQFF
TRBV20-1	TRBJ1-1	few	-	TGCAGTGCTAGAGGGAGCCGCGAAGCTTTCTTT	CSARGSREAFF
TRBV19	TRBJ2-1	-	-	TGTGCCAGTAGAACAACCGGGACACACTACAATGAGCAGTTCTTC	CASRTTGTHYNEQFF
TRBV29-1	TRBJ1-1	-	-	TGCAGCGTTGGGGGGCGAACTGAAGCTTTCTTT	CSVGGRTEAFF
TRBV29-1	TRBJ2-5	-	TRBD2	TGCAGCTCTCGGATGCGGGGGGGCTGGGAGACCCAGTACTTC	CSSRMRGGWETQYF
TRBV27	TRBJ2-5	many	-	TGTGCCAGCAGCCGACAGACGGTTAGGGAGACCCAGTACTTC	CASSRQTVRETQYF
TRBV19	TRBJ1-6	-	-	TGTGCCAGTAGTATAATTGCGGATTCACCCCTCCACTTT	CASSIIADSPLHF
TRBV5-1	TRBJ2-3	few	-	TGCGCCAGCAATGAACTAGGCGGTGGAGATACGCAGTATTTT	CASNELGGGDTQYF
TRBV7-2	TRBJ2-6	-	TRBD1	TGTGCCAGCAGCCGCGACAGGGGCGGCAACGTCCTGACTTTC	CASSRDRGGNVLTF
TRBV27	TRBJ1-6	-	-	TGTGCCAGCCCGGAGGGAGGGTATAATTCACCCCTCCACTTT	CASPEGGYNSPLHF
TRBV5-1	TRBJ2-7	-	TRBD1	TGCGCCAGCAGCTTGGGACAGGGTGTAGGCGAGCAGTACTTC	CASSLGQGVGEQYF
TRBV9	TRBJ1-2	few	-	TGTGCCAGCAGCGTAGACAGGGCTAACTATGGCTACACCTTC	CASSVDRANYGYTF
TRBV5-6	TRBJ2-3	few	TRBD1	TGTGCCAGCAACAGGGGGCTGTCGGGTACGCAGTATTTT	CASNRGLSGTQYF
TRBV30	TRBJ1-1	few	-	TGTGCCTGGAGTTCAGGAGGCACTGAAGCTTTCTTT	CAWSSGGTEAFF
TRBV11-2	TRBJ2-5	-	-	TGTGCCAGCAGCTTAGAAGGACAGTCGTCGACCCAGTACTTC	CASSLEGQSSTQYF
TRBV19	TRBJ2-2	few	-	TGTGCCAGTAGTATAAGTGACAGTCACACCGGGGAGCTGTTTTTT	CASSISDSHTGELFF
TRBV25-1	TRBJ2-7	few	TRBD2	TGTGCCAGCAGTGAACAGCGGGAAAAGTACTTC	CASSEQREKYF
TRBV27	TRBJ2-5	-	TRBD1	TGTGCCAGCAGTCCCGCGACAGGGGGTAGAGAGACCCAGTACTTC	CASSPATGGRETQYF
TRBV11-2	TRBJ1-2	-	TRBD1	TGTGCCAGCAGCTTTGCACAGGGGGATGGCTACACCTTC	CASSFAQGDGYTF
TRBV6-5	TRBJ2-1	few	TRBD2	TGTGCTAGCGGGAGAGGAAATGAGCAGTTCTTC	CASGRGNEQFF
TRBV15	TRBJ2-1	few	-	TGTGCCACCAGCAGAGGGAGGGGTGAGCAGTTCTTC	CATSRGRGEQFF
TRBV13	TRBJ2-7	few	TRBD1	TGTGCCAGCAGGGCAGGGACAGGGGGCGAAAAAGCCTACGAGCAGTACTTC	CASRAGTGGEKAYEQYF
TRBV7-2	TRBJ1-5	few	TRBD1	TGTGCCAGCAGCTACGGACAGGGTGGCAATCAGCCCCAGCATTTT	CASSYGQGGNQPQHF